This T cell receptor (beta chain) is from a study of blood T cell repertoires in COVID-19. Germline CDR1 is GTSNPN and CDR2 is SVGIG (reference sequence). The CDR3 is made up of 12 amino acids. J lost 4 bases, V lost 8 bases, and 5 bases had no gene match. Original data processing: From reference gene primer amplification, estimates of nucleated cell counts were derived. Assay: immunoSEQ multiplex PCR; the TCRdb copy retains only in-frame clones and omits some. That table gives V, J and clone size, and the DNA gave D and trimming. Of about 250,000 clones in the sample, roughly 91% were seen once. V usage is TRBV30 and J usage is TRBJ1-2; TRBD1 matches 9 bases. The receptor's source is a woman in her thirties or forties who had recovered from COVID-19. Source material: peripheral blood. The DNA of the CDR3 is TGTGCCACCGGGACAGGGCCCTATGGCTACACCTTC. Its protein product is CATGTGPYGYTF.